This TCR beta chain was observed in a study of T cell responses to AZD1222 COVID-19 vaccine. As for the study in general: Pooling covered second doses at about 4 or about 12 weeks.

Assay: immunoSEQ multiplex PCR; the TCRdb copy retains only in-frame clones and omits some. Here the sample spans more than 100,000 clones, less than 95% being singletons. V lost 3 bases and J 6 bases, leaving 8 bases between the germline ends. The CDR3 loop spans 12 amino acids. Germline CDR1 reads SGHDN; CDR2 reads FVKESK. The specimen was peripheral blood, collected on day 0 of AZD1222 vaccination. The chain uses TRBV14 and TRBJ1-2; D remains ambiguous. The clonotype was recovered from an adult in good health. The CDR3 coding sequence is TGTGCCAGCAGCCAGGCGGGGAATGGCTACACCTTC. It yields the protein CASSQAGNGYTF.